This T cell receptor (beta chain) was captured in a study of T cells in localized non-small cell lung cancer (TCRdb year 2020). The study in broad terms: Comparing tumors with uninvolved tumor-adjacent lungs, the study looked at the T cell repertoires of fewer than 250 patients with early-stage NSCLC. The cohort consisted of around 250 treatment-naive NSCLC patients whose localized lung tumors had been resected. NSCLC patients had a mean age of roughly 69 years, and 129 were male and around 110 female.

In its sample, this clone was seen a few times. There is no known antigen for this receptor. It has no much larger one-base neighbor in the sample; base qualities were not kept. The study at large found these results: Uninvolved tumor-adjacent lung showed the highest T cell clonality, higher than tumor, which suggests more focused antigenic responses in the adjacent lung. Higher blood T cell density associated with longer overall survival, while higher adjacent-lung clonality associated with shorter survival. Because multi-region sequencing of the tumors was not done, intratumor heterogeneity could not be ruled out. Because the study design was exploratory, TCR variables were selected using unadjusted p-values without false-discovery rate correction. A median of about 50 of the top 100 tumor clones turned up in the paired uninvolved adjacent lung, and under 30 of those clones also ranked among the top 100 of that same adjacent lung.

At diagnosis, peripheral blood, uninvolved tumor-adjacent lung and tumor were collected and stored as a combination of fresh-frozen and FFPE material. The germline V gene supplies CDR1 MGHRA and CDR2 YSYEKL. Taken from cysteine to phenylalanine, the CDR3 has 14 residues. Only the CDR3 region is kept as DNA, spanning 42 bases read in frame from base 1. V and J lose 3 bases and 3 bases, and a span of 11 bases separates them. The immunoSEQ Assay was used to sequence TCR beta CDR3 regions from DNA. Per the original workflow: To compute T cell density, TCR beta template counts were normalized to usable DNA, which was estimated by amplifying housekeeping genes. The preseqR package was used to estimate richness by extrapolating to 400,000 templates for PBMC samples and to 120,000 templates for tissue samples. Clonality was taken to be one minus Pielou's evenness. Differential abundance testing on productive amino-acid clonotypes, with a minimum total count of 5 and an alpha of 0.1, was used to identify tissue-enriched TCRs. The Jaccard Index and the Morisita Overlap Index were used to measure how much the repertoires overlapped between compartments. GLIPH grouped TCR beta CDR3s together with public tetramer-defined viral CDR3s, and a viral motif had to include at least three viral sequences and also show V-gene enrichment. TCRdb retrieved this table from immuneACCESS and kept in-frame rearrangements only. Not all clones are present; in checked studies, unresolved V genes account for under half, and no reason is known for the remainder. V and J calls and clone size are copied from that table; D and trimming were computed from the DNA. The sample has thousands of clones on record, around 35% of them singletons. The ten largest clones represent roughly 15% of the sample.

The clonotype was recovered from a man aged 35 to 69 with stage II lung adenocarcinoma. The V gene is TRBV4-1 and the J gene is TRBJ1-2; the D gene is not confidently resolved. Sequenced here: lung tumor tissue, sampled before any cancer treatment. CDR3 protein: CASSHNGVDYGYTF. The nucleotide sequence reads TGCGCCAGCAGCCATAATGGGGTAGACTATGGCTACACCTTC.